One and the same sample provided the 29 T cell receptor beta chains below, sequenced in a study of spatial heterogeneity in lung cancer. Study-level points and caveats: Mutation tallies in tumors tracked expanded intratumoral alpha and beta TCR counts.

These receptors lack a known antigen. One entry per CDR3 protein, called by TCRdb with MiXCR from the 5' RACE reads. The table includes around 20,000 distinct CDR3 sequences, about 2.7% detected once. The time point: sample taken at primary tumor resection. The specimen comprised lung tumor tissue, sampled at surgery. The receptors come from a male donor with early-stage non-small cell lung cancer.

This clonotype was seen repeatedly, ten times or more. The chain combines TRBV4-3 with TRBJ1-2, with 9 bases identical to TRBD1. This CDR3 is 15 amino acids long. Per the germline V gene, CDR1 is LGHNA and CDR2 is YSLEER. V gave up 2 bases and J gave up 6 bases; unmatched junction bases: 7. The CDR3: CASSQTDRGRDGYTF. The DNA for the CDR3 is TGCGCCAGCAGCCAAACGGACAGGGGAAGGGATGGCTACACCTTC.

Many counts were recorded for this clonotype. The V and J genes are TRBV25-1 and TRBJ2-1, with D possibly being TRBD1 or TRBD2 (5 bases each). Germline-derived CDR1 and CDR2 are MGHDK and SYGVNS. The ends were cut back, 4 bases at V and 5 bases at J, with 24 bases in the middle. This CDR3 region has 18 residues. CDR3 residues: CASSVLGSGRLSHNEQFF. The CDR3 DNA is TGTGCCAGCAGTGTGTTGGGTTCGGGGCGGTTGAGTCACAATGAGCAGTTCTTC.

This clonotype was seen repeatedly, ten times or more. The rearrangement uses TRBV28 and TRBJ2-3, with a possible D match to TRBD2 (5 bases). Germline CDR1 is MDHEN and CDR2 is SYDVKM. This CDR3 is 14 amino acids long. Trimming removed 6 bases at V and 5 bases at J, with 15 bases between. CDR3 nucleotide sequence: TGTGCCAGCAGACCTGTTGGAGGTGGAGATACGCAGTATTTT. Its protein product is CASRPVGGGDTQYF. The entire variable domain, with the rest obtained from reference TRBV28 and TRBJ2-3, is as follows: DVKVTQSSRYLVKRTGEKVFLECVQDMDHENMFWYRQDPGLGLRLIYFSYDVKMKEKGDIPEGYSVSREKKERFSLILESASTNQTSMYLCASRPVGGGDTQYFGPGTRLTVL.

This clonotype has a count of ten or more. The V gene is TRBV20-1, the J gene TRBJ1-3, with a possible D match to TRBD1 (6 bases). CDR1 is DFQATT, CDR2 SNEGSKA, per germline (reference sequence). V was cut by 3 bases and J by 0 bases, with 9 bases left in between. The CDR3 loop spans 14 amino acids. DNA of the CDR3: TGCAGTGCTAGCTGGACAGACTCTGGAAACACCATATATTTT. It translates to CSASWTDSGNTIYF.

This clonotype was recorded many times. The rearrangement uses TRBV29-1 and TRBJ2-7, with TRBD1 identical over 11 bases. CDR1 is SQVTM, CDR2 ANQGSEA, per germline. The CDR3 runs 14 residues. V shed 8 bases and J 1 base; nucleotides not matched to a gene: 7. The CDR3 loop reads CSIEGQGGSYEQYF. The CDR3 DNA reads TGCAGCATCGAGGGACAGGGGGGTTCCTACGAGCAGTACTTC.

This clonotype appeared many times. The chain employs TRBV12-3 or TRBV12-4 and TRBJ1-4, with TRBD1 as a possible D gene (5 bases). CDR3 length: 15 residues. Trimming cost V 3 bases and J 8 bases, with 16 bases left between them. CDR3 sequence: CASSFYGGGREKLFF. In DNA, the CDR3 is TGTGCCAGCAGTTTCTACGGGGGAGGTCGAGAAAAACTGTTTTTT.

The sample holds many counts of this clonotype. The chain carries TRBV7-9 and TRBJ2-5; weak D call: TRBD1 (6 bases). With 1 base removed from V and 7 bases from J, the gap between germline ends came to 13 bases. CDR3 size: 14 residues. Germline V gene sequence: CDR1 SEHNR, CDR2 FQNEAQ (reference sequence). The CDR3 DNA follows: TGTGCCAGCAGCTTAGACCGGGAAGGGGGGACCCAGTACTTC. This gives the protein CASSLDREGGTQYF.

At least ten counts were recorded for this clonotype. The V call is TRBV3-1, the J call TRBJ1-6; D gene unclear. From germline, CDR1 is LGHDT and CDR2 YNNKEL (reference sequence). Trimming took off 4 bases at V and 7 bases at J, with 14 bases between the two ends. The CDR3 totals 15 residues. CDR3 residues: CASSPRQSANSPLHF. CDR3 in DNA: TGTGCCAGCAGCCCTCGTCAGTCAGCGAATTCACCCCTCCACTTT. Full variable domain (outside the CDR3, taken from reference TRBV3-1 and TRBJ1-6): DTAVSQTPKYLVTQMGNDKSIKCEQNLGHDTMYWYKQDSKKFLKIMFSYNNKELIINETVPNRFSPKSPDKAHLNLHINSLELGDSAVYFCASSPRQSANSPLHFGNGTRLTVT.

This clonotype was recorded many times. This chain joins TRBV20-1 and TRBJ2-1; 9 bases are a match to TRBD2. Germline CDR1 and CDR2: DFQATT and SNEGSKA (reference sequence). The length of the CDR3 is 15 residues. V lost 0 bases, J lost 5 bases, and 5 bases stayed unmatched. CDR3 region: CSARDTSGRDNEQFF. CDR3 nucleotide sequence: TGCAGTGCTAGAGACACTAGCGGGCGTGACAATGAGCAGTTCTTC.

This clonotype has ten or more counts. The V gene is TRBV4-1, the J gene TRBJ2-1, with 8 bases lining up with TRBD2. The trim removed 4 bases at V and 9 bases at J, leaving 17 bases unmatched. The germline V gene encodes CDR1 MGHRA and CDR2 YSYEKL. The CDR3 runs 17 residues. The CDR3 region has the DNA TGCGCCAGCAGCCTTATCCCCCCAAGCGGGGGTTTAGGTGAGCAGTTCTTC. Its protein product is CASSLIPPSGGLGEQFF.

Concerning this clonotype: This sequence may be a read error, since a much larger clone differs from it by one base. The final CDR3 position lacks the conserved phenylalanine or tryptophan, pointing to a likely read error. The V gene is TRBV6-2 or TRBV6-3, the J gene TRBJ2-7; 12 positions agree with TRBD2. Per the germline V gene, CDR1 is MNHEY and CDR2 is SVGEGT. This CDR3 has 17 amino acids. V lost 6 bases, J lost 3 bases, and 12 bases stayed unmatched. CDR3 DNA sequence: TGTGCCAGCAGCCTACCTCTTAGGACTAGCGGGAACTACGAGCAGTACTTA. Translating it yields CASSLPLRTSGNYEQYL.

This clonotype showed up many times. The CDR3 sequence: CSVTIAGTGIQPQHF. CDR3 nucleotides: TGCAGCGTCACAATAGCTGGGACAGGGATTCAGCCCCAGCATTTT. This chain connects TRBV29-1 to TRBJ1-5; 9 bases fit TRBD1. V lost 6 bases to trimming and J lost 6 bases; unmatched junction nucleotides: 12. In germline, CDR1 is SQVTM, CDR2 ANQGSEA. The length of the CDR3 is 15 residues.

This clonotype has at least ten counts. The rearrangement joins TRBV5-1 to TRBJ2-1; the D is unclear. CDR1 is SGHRS, CDR2 YFSETQ, per germline. The CDR3 runs 15 residues. The ends were cut back, 2 bases at V and 8 bases at J, with 17 bases in the middle. The CDR3, as DNA: TGCGCCAGCAGCTTTCGAGGCACCTTCGGCGATGAGCAGTTCTTC. It specifies CASSFRGTFGDEQFF.

J is TRBJ2-3 and V is TRBV20-1; no clear D gene. The CDR3 loop spans 14 amino acids. Germline V gene data show CDR1 as DFQATT and CDR2 as SNEGSKA (reference sequence). V was shortened by 4 bases and J by 0 bases, with 11 bases between the two germline ends. The CDR3 sequence: CSAIPASSTDTQYF. For the CDR3, the DNA is TGCAGTGCTATTCCGGCCTCAAGCACAGATACGCAGTATTTT.

Ten or more counts support this clonotype. The chain has TRBV14 and TRBJ2-5; D remains ambiguous. V was cut by 1 base and J by 5 bases, with 8 bases left in between. Germline CDR1 is SGHDN and CDR2 is FVKESK. The CDR3 is made up of 13 amino acids. CDR3 DNA sequence: TGTGCCAGCAGCCAAGGCAGGCGGGAGACCCAGTACTTC. This gives the protein CASSQGRRETQYF.

This clonotype has ten or more counts. The genes are TRBV4-2 and TRBJ2-7, with 11 bases matching TRBD2. This CDR3 is built from 14 residues. J gave up 3 bases and V 3 bases, and 1 base lay outside the gene matches. Per germline, CDR1 LGHNA and CDR2 YNFKEQ. CDR3 nucleotide sequence: TGTGCCAGCAGCCAGACTAGCGGGAACTACGAGCAGTACTTC. Encoded protein: CASSQTSGNYEQYF.

This clonotype occurred many times. V usage is TRBV28 and J usage is TRBJ2-5, with D uncertain. CDR3 size: 14 residues. Germline V gene data show CDR1 as MDHEN and CDR2 as SYDVKM. Between the trimmed V and J ends, which lost 10 bases and 2 bases, there was a span of 17 bases. The DNA of the CDR3 is TGTGCCACCGGAGTGAGTCTGGCTCAAGAGACCCAGTACTTC. Translated, it gives CATGVSLAQETQYF.

This clonotype occurred many times. The rearrangement uses TRBV29-1 and TRBJ1-2; D is uncertain. Germline CDR1 is SQVTM and CDR2 is ANQGSEA. Trimming took off 0 bases at V and 6 bases at J, with 11 bases between the two ends. CDR3 size: 13 residues. The CDR3 bases are TGCAGCGTTGAAGACGCCAGGACCGATGGCTACACCTTC. Protein product: CSVEDARTDGYTF.

There are many counts of this clonotype. J is TRBJ2-2 and V is TRBV20-1, with 7 bases matching TRBD2. After removal of 0 bases from V and 3 bases from J, the junction contained 4 bases not matched to a gene. Germline CDR1 and CDR2: DFQATT and SNEGSKA (reference sequence). The CDR3 runs 15 residues. The CDR3 is CSARDPSGDTGELFF. Here the CDR3 DNA reads TGCAGTGCTAGAGACCCTAGCGGAGACACCGGGGAGCTGTTTTTT.

Ten or more counts support this clonotype. The rearrangement uses TRBV16 and TRBJ1-2, with 9 bases aligning to TRBD1. This CDR3 has 14 amino acids. The J segment lost 7 bases and the V segment lost 2 bases, leaving 5 bases of the junction unmatched. The germline CDR1 and CDR2 sequences are KGHSY and FQNENV. The CDR3 nucleotides read TGTGCCAGCAGCCAAATACAGGGGGCGGTTGGCTACACCTTC. Its protein product is CASSQIQGAVGYTF.

At least ten counts were recorded for this clonotype. The CDR3 loop is CASSLVLNQPQHF. DNA for the CDR3: TGTGCCAGCAGCTTAGTCCTTAATCAGCCCCAGCATTTT. V usage is TRBV7-2 and J usage is TRBJ1-5; no clear D gene. CDR1 SGHTA and CDR2 FQGNSA come from the germline V gene. This CDR3 has 13 amino acids. Between the trimmed V and J ends, which lost 1 base and 4 bases, there was a span of 5 bases. Looking up the rest from reference TRBV7-2 and TRBJ1-5 gives the full variable domain: GAGVSQSPSNKVTEKGKDVELRCDPISGHTALYWYRQSLGQGLEFLIYFQGNSAPDKSGLPSDRFSAERTGGSVSTLTIQRTQQEDSAVYLCASSLVLNQPQHFGDGTRLSIL.

The sample holds many counts of this clonotype. The chain recombines TRBV5-1 with TRBJ2-3; D gene ambiguous. The length of the CDR3 is 11 residues. Deletions cut 5 bases from V and 6 bases from J, with 7 bases between. CDR1 is SGHRS, CDR2 YFSETQ, per germline. The CDR3 spells CASRNSDTQYF. CDR3 DNA: TGCGCCAGCAGGAATTCGGATACGCAGTATTTT.

This clonotype was recorded at least ten times. V gene TRBV7-2 combines with J gene TRBJ2-1; 12 bases are a match to TRBD2. With 5 bases clipped from V and 4 bases from J, the junction kept 6 bases outside the gene matches. Germline-derived CDR1 and CDR2 are SGHTA and FQGNSA. This CDR3 has 16 residues. The CDR3 is CASSPSSGRGYNEQFF. CDR3 bases: TGTGCCAGCAGCCCTTCTAGCGGGAGGGGTTACAATGAGCAGTTCTTC.

In its sample, this clonotype was seen many times. The chain employs TRBV12-3 or TRBV12-4 and TRBJ1-2; no clear D gene. The CDR3 has 14 residues. V dropped 8 bases and J dropped 0 bases, with 13 bases sitting between them. The CDR3 reads CASREAATNYGYTF. CDR3 in DNA: TGTGCCAGCCGCGAGGCAGCTACTAACTATGGCTACACCTTC.

The chain recombines TRBV12-3 or TRBV12-4 with TRBJ2-5, with 8 bases identical to TRBD1. This CDR3 has 14 residues. V lost 6 bases, J lost 3 bases, and 6 bases stayed unmatched. The CDR3 sequence is CASRQSTGEETQYF. The CDR3 DNA is TGTGCCAGCAGACAATCGACAGGGGAAGAGACCCAGTACTTC.

This clonotype has a count of ten or more. This chain joins TRBV20-1 and TRBJ2-5; 12 bases are shared with TRBD2. The V and J ends lost 6 bases and 1 base, in that order; junction bases with no gene match: 9. The CDR3 has 16 amino acids. In germline, CDR1 is DFQATT, CDR2 SNEGSKA (reference sequence). The CDR3 is CSAKLAGGSLQETQYF. The CDR3 bases are TGCAGTGCCAAACTAGCGGGAGGATCCCTCCAAGAGACCCAGTACTTC.

This clonotype appeared many times. DNA of the CDR3: TGTGCCAGCAATTCCCCTGGGACTAGCGAAGACAATGAGCAGTTCTTC. This codes for CASNSPGTSEDNEQFF. The chain recombines TRBV7-6 with TRBJ2-1; 10 bases align to TRBD2. V gave up 7 bases and J gave up 5 bases; unmatched junction bases: 11. Germline CDR1 reads SGHVS; CDR2 reads FNYEAQ. The CDR3 extends over 16 amino acids.

This clonotype was recorded at least ten times. This chain connects TRBV5-1 to TRBJ2-1; TRBD1 matches at 10 bases. The CDR3 sequence is 14 residues long. V lost 4 bases to trimming and J lost 6 bases; unmatched junction nucleotides: 4. CDR1 is SGHRS and CDR2 is YFSETQ in the germline V gene. CDR3 loop: CASSIWTGGNEQFF. The CDR3 region has the DNA TGCGCCAGCAGCATATGGACAGGGGGCAATGAGCAGTTCTTC.

This clonotype was recorded many times. This rearrangement joins TRBV6-4 to TRBJ1-1; no firm D call. From germline, CDR1 is MRHNA and CDR2 SNTAGT. V lost 4 bases to trimming and J lost 1 base, with 10 bases between them. This CDR3 contains 14 residues. CDR3 in DNA: TGTGCCAGCAGTGCCGCCCCAGGGAACACTGAAGCTTTCTTT. Its protein product is CASSAAPGNTEAFF.